Described below is a single T cell receptor beta chain sequence and its context. Its antigen is unknown. Base qualities are not provided; no much larger clone lies one nucleotide away. The sample comes from a study of blood T cells in healthy people across ages (dated by TCRdb to the mid-2010s). Regarding the complete study: Template switching captured roughly one uniquely barcoded TCR beta cDNA molecule per two T cells in model experiments. The study measured age-related changes in TCR beta repertoire diversity using deep sequencing normalized with unique cDNA molecular identifiers. For two donors (one aged 18 to 29 and one aged 80 or older), the study analyzed two additional independent replicas of 1 million unique cDNA reads from the same blood draw. Four age groups were formed from the donors: young (average approximately 15 years), middle-aged (around 39), aged (around 68) and long-lived (approximately 78). To avoid experimental bias, donors of different ages were randomly spread across the sequencing lanes.

The method was 5' RACE. The sequencing machine was an Illumina HiSeq 2500. A second PCR of about 6 to 12 cycles was run with a J-beta primer mix and a sample-barcoded 5' primer. Each TCR beta cDNA molecule received a unique molecular identifier from a template-switch 5' adaptor carrying 12 random nucleotides. Each sample yielded at least 2.5 million CDR3-containing paired-end reads. All of the RNA was converted into first-strand cDNA using the Mint cDNA synthesis kit, with a TRBC-specific oligonucleotide serving as the primer. Following uracil-DNA glycosylase treatment, a first 18-cycle PCR with universal primers M1SS and BC2_uni_R was performed on all cDNA. As for the authors' bioinformatics: For normalization, 1 million high-quality reads, each with a distinct molecular identifier, were randomly selected from each sample. Instead of being binned into consensus sequences, reads with shared molecular identifiers were discarded. MiTCR, set to a Q25 quality threshold and the strictest error-elimination algorithm, was used for CDR3 identification, clonotype clustering and error correction. A nonparametric unseen species model with Euler transformation was used to estimate lower-bound total TCR beta diversity. TCRdb passed the public sequencing reads through fastp at Q25 and MiXCR, retaining productive beta sequences. All rows with the same CDR3 protein become a single entry with the most common DNA and genes. TCRdb's processing, not the authors' own work, is the source of the V and J calls. The sample profile shows fewer than 1,000,000 distinct CDR3 sequences; 35% to 60% of them were found once. The ten largest clones represent 15% to 20% of the sample.

The CDR1 and CDR2 encoded by the germline V gene (reference sequence) are DFQATT and SNEGSKA. From the cysteine through the phenylalanine, the CDR3 covers 14 amino acids. Only CDR3 DNA remains: 42 bases, in frame from the first base. V is pruned by 3 bases and J by 7 bases, leaving 8 bases of the junction without a gene match. The approximately 39 donors, aged 6 to 90 years, were systemically healthy Caucasian individuals from Russia. Each donor gave around 9.8 milliliters of peripheral blood, collected into EDTA-treated Vacutainer tubes. Ficoll-Paque density-gradient centrifugation was used to isolate PBMCs, with at least 7 million per sample. Total RNA was extracted from PBMCs with Trizol reagent, with at least 6 micrograms obtained per sample. For every donor, an aliquot of PBMCs went through flow cytometry to measure the percentages of naive CD45RAhigh/CD27high T cells. Broad study findings and their caveats: Conclusive comparison of naive and antigen-experienced compartments was prevented by the profiling of bulk unsorted PBMCs. Estimates of total diversity based on one million sequenced T cells were considered lower bounds and underestimates. As age increased, observed TCR beta diversity per million T cells dropped in a roughly linear way, and a significant reduction was already evident by age around 41. The long-lived group showed more naive CD4+ T cells, fewer expanded clones and increased TCR diversity than the aged group, suggesting age selection. There was a strong correlation between observed TCR beta diversity and the percentage of naive T cells measured by flow cytometry. Because donor CMV infection status was unknown, age-related changes in expanded clonotypes were potentially confounded.

Here the chain combines TRBV20-1 and TRBJ2-4, and TRBD2 matches 8 of the central bases. Sequenced input: blood. This clonotype was obtained from a man aged 80 or over in good health. The CDR3 protein is CSASNQRELNIQYF. The DNA reads TGCAGTGCTAGTAACCAGCGGGAGTTGAACATTCAGTACTTC.